The clone carrying this T cell receptor (beta chain) has ten or more counts. This specimen comes from a study of regulatory T cells in long-lasting Graves disease. Trimming took 2 bases from V and 3 from J, leaving 7 bases between them. This CDR3 contains 13 residues. Germline loops: CDR1 MNHEY, CDR2 SVGAGI. To make TCR beta libraries, researchers used iRepertoire HTBI primers and Arm-PCR of CDR3 regions. Each CDR3 protein is one row after TCRdb ran MiXCR on the multiplex PCR reads. The repertoire consists of more than 300,000 distinct CDR3 sequences, with about 20% occurring once and the leading ten covering just under 30%. Time point described: persistent/refractory GD, antithyroid drugs over 5 years with positive TRAb. PBMCs provided the RNA from which the TCR library was made.

The sequence came from a female donor with Graves disease. The chain recombines TRBV6-5 with TRBJ1-2, with D unresolved. This specimen was peripheral blood mononuclear cells (PBMCs), taken when the disease was refractory, from a patient treated with antithyroid drugs. The CDR3 loop is CASSYGVYYGYTF. CDR3 in DNA: TGTGCCAGCAGTTACGGGGTTTACTATGGCTACACCTTC.